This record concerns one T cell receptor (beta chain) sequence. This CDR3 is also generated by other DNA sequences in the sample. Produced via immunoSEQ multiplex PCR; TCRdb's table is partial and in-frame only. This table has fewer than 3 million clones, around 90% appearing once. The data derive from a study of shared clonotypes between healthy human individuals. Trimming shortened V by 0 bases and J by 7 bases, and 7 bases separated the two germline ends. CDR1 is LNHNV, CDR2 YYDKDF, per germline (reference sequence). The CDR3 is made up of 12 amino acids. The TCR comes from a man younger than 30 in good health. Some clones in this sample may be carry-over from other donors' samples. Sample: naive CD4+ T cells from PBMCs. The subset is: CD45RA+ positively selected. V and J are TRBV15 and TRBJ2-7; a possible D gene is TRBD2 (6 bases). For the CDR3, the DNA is TGTGCCACCAGCAGAGATGGGGGGGAGCAGTACTTC. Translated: CATSRDGGEQYF.